A selection of T cell receptor beta chains follows, all from one sample in a study of shared clonotypes between healthy human individuals. Sequencing used immunoSEQ multiplex PCR; TCRdb keeps in-frame clones, though not all of them. Among more than 450,000 clones listed, 79% were seen once. The sample comprised PBMCs. The receptors shown here come from a woman aged 40 to 50 in good health. Some clones in this sample may be carry-over from other donors' samples. Both conserved end residues are part of each CDR3. Fields, in order: V gene, J gene, D gene, clone size, CDR3 DNA, CDR3 protein. The D gene is left open where the match is weak. Clone sizes are given selectively: once, few, many, or a class where the clone is expanded.

TRBV29-1	TRBJ1-2	TRBD1	few	TGCAGCGCCATGACAGGGAACTATGGCTACACCTTC	CSAMTGNYGYTF
TRBV6-1	TRBJ1-2	.	.	TGTGCCAGCAGTGAAAGGGGATCCAACTATGGCTACACCTTC	CASSERGSNYGYTF
TRBV7-3	TRBJ2-3	.	.	TGTGCCAGCAGCTTAGGGCGGCCTAGCACAGATACGCAGTATTTT	CASSLGRPSTDTQYF
TRBV6-5	TRBJ2-2	TRBD2	.	TGTGCCAGCAGTTACTCGACGGGGCGGGAGGTCGGGGAGCTGTTTTTT	CASSYSTGREVGELFF
TRBV27	TRBJ2-1	.	.	TGTGCCAGCAGTCCGTACCGGGCCGGGGCCAATGAGCAGTTCTTC	CASSPYRAGANEQFF
TRBV2	TRBJ2-7	TRBD2	.	TGTGCCAGCAGGTTGAGTGAGCGGGATCAAACCTACGAGCAGTACTTC	CASRLSERDQTYEQYF
TRBV5-4	TRBJ2-1	.	.	TGTGCCAGCAGCTTTTCCGGTGGTGAGCAGTTCTTC	CASSFSGGEQFF
TRBV27	TRBJ2-3	.	once	TGTGCCAGCAGTCGACAGTCCACAGATACGCAGTATTTT	CASSRQSTDTQYF
TRBV7-2	TRBJ2-5	.	.	TGTGCCAGCAGCTTAGATCGTATTCAAGAGACCCAGTACTTC	CASSLDRIQETQYF
TRBV10-3	TRBJ2-5	.	few	TGTGCCATCAGTGAGAACGGTGAGACCCAGTACTTC	CAISENGETQYF
TRBV4-3	TRBJ2-5	TRBD2	few	TGCGCCAGCAGCCAAGACCGCGCGGGAGGTATGGGGACCCAGTACTTC	CASSQDRAGGMGTQYF
TRBV6-1	TRBJ1-3	.	few	TGTGCCAGCACCCCATTGGGGGGATCAGGAAACACCATATATTTT	CASTPLGGSGNTIYF
TRBV19	TRBJ1-1	.	.	TGTGCCAGTAGCCCCGACAGGACGAACACTGAAGCTTTCTTT	CASSPDRTNTEAFF
TRBV18	TRBJ1-1	.	many	TGTGCCAGCTCAGGACAGTCGAACACTGAAGCTTTCTTT	CASSGQSNTEAFF
TRBV7-3	TRBJ2-5	.	.	TGTGCCAGCAGCTTGGGACGAGGGGAGACCCAGTACTTC	CASSLGRGETQYF
TRBV7-7	TRBJ2-7	.	.	TGTGCTAGCAGCTTCTCCGGGACTCGCAGGATCCACGAGCAGTACTTC	CASSFSGTRRIHEQYF
TRBV5-1	TRBJ2-5	.	.	TGCGCCAGCAGCTTTCAGGGACTTCAAGAGACCCAGTACTTC	CASSFQGLQETQYF
TRBV6-5	TRBJ1-2	.	once	TGTGCCAGCAGTTACGAGGGGTACTCGAATTATGGCTACACCTTC	CASSYEGYSNYGYTF
TRBV18	TRBJ1-1	.	few	TGTGCCAGCTCACCGGTAGAATGGGGCACTGAAGCTTTCTTT	CASSPVEWGTEAFF
TRBV18	TRBJ1-2	TRBD1	once	TGTGCCAGCTCATCAACACCGGGACAGGATTACTATGGCTACACCTTC	CASSSTPGQDYYGYTF
TRBV5-6	TRBJ1-5	.	many	TGTGCCAGCAGCTTGGGGCCGGGAGAACAGCCCCAGCATTTT	CASSLGPGEQPQHF
TRBV7-3	TRBJ2-2	TRBD2	.	TGTGCCAGCAGCTCGACTAGCGGGAGTTACACCGGGGAGCTGTTTTTT	CASSSTSGSYTGELFF
TRBV28	TRBJ2-5	TRBD2	.	TGTGCCAGCAGCCTAGCGGGAGATTTCCAAGAGACCCAGTACTTC	CASSLAGDFQETQYF
TRBV6-1	TRBJ2-1	TRBD2	.	TGTGCCAGCAGTGAGGGACTAGCGGGAGGTGAGCAGTTCTTC	CASSEGLAGGEQFF
TRBV5-4	TRBJ2-1	.	.	TGTGCCAGCAGCTTGGGAACTAGCCCCTCCTACAATGAGCAGTTCTTC	CASSLGTSPSYNEQFF
TRBV7-8	TRBJ2-2	.	.	TGTGCCAGCAGCTTAGCCAGTGGGGCGAACACCGGGGAGCTGTTTTTT	CASSLASGANTGELFF
TRBV4-1	TRBJ2-7	.	.	TGCGCCAGCAGCCAAGATCGCGGCTACGAGCAGTACTTC	CASSQDRGYEQYF
TRBV5-1	TRBJ2-2	TRBD1	many	TGCGCCAGCAGCTTGGGTGCGGGACAGGGTTTTTCCGGGGAGCTGTTTTTT	CASSLGAGQGFSGELFF
TRBV5-4	TRBJ2-7	TRBD1	.	TGTGCCAGCAGCTTGGCCGGGACAGGTTCCTACGAGCAGTACTTC	CASSLAGTGSYEQYF
TRBV7-7	TRBJ2-3	.	.	TGTGCCAGCAGCCAACAGCTCGCAGATACGCAGTATTTT	CASSQQLADTQYF
TRBV18	TRBJ2-6	TRBD1	.	TGTGCCAGCTCACCCGGGACAGGGCGTTCGGGGGCCAACGTCCTGACTTTC	CASSPGTGRSGANVLTF
TRBV4-3	TRBJ1-1	TRBD1	.	TGCGCCAGCAGCCAAACTACAGGGGTGAACACTGAAGCTTTCTTT	CASSQTTGVNTEAFF
TRBV14	TRBJ2-7	TRBD2	.	TGTGCCAGCAGCCGCGGACTAGCGGGAGTACCCGAGCAGTACTTC	CASSRGLAGVPEQYF
TRBV6-5	TRBJ1-1	.	.	TGTGCCAGCTTCAGGGGTCGGCACACTGAAGCTTTCTTT	CASFRGRHTEAFF
TRBV6-5	TRBJ2-7	.	.	TGTGCCAGCAGGTCCGACGGTCTAGGAGTCTACGAGCAGTACTTC	CASRSDGLGVYEQYF
TRBV4-1	TRBJ1-2	.	.	TGCGCCAGCAGCCAAATTCCCGGGACCCAACGGTACTATGGCTACACCTTC	CASSQIPGTQRYYGYTF
TRBV2	TRBJ2-6	.	.	TGTGCCAGCACGCCTTCTGGGGCCAACGTCCTGACTTTC	CASTPSGANVLTF
TRBV7-3	TRBJ1-1	.	.	TGTGCCAGCAGCTTAACTGAGGGATCCGGTGCTTTCTTT	CASSLTEGSGAFF
TRBV5-1	TRBJ1-4	TRBD1	.	TGCGCCAGCAGCTCTGGACAGGGAGCAACTAATGAAAAACTGTTTTTT	CASSSGQGATNEKLFF
TRBV5-1	TRBJ1-1	.	.	TGCGCCAGCAGCTTGGAACAAGGGTACACTGAAGCTTTCTTT	CASSLEQGYTEAFF
TRBV25-1	TRBJ2-2	TRBD2	.	TGTGCCAGCACCCCGGGAGTAGCGGGAGGGACCGGGGAGCTGTTTTTT	CASTPGVAGGTGELFF